Listed below are T cell receptor beta chains from one sample, sequenced in a study of shared clonotypes between healthy human individuals. Sequencing was performed with immunoSEQ multiplex PCR; in TCRdb, only in-frame clones are kept and a portion is missing. In the table there are 150,000 to 200,000 clones, approximately 92% of which are singletons. The sequenced material came from naive CD4+ T cells sorted from blood. The receptors derive from a woman in her twenties or thirties in good health. The CDR3 runs from the conserved cysteine through the conserved F or W. Only some rows state a clone size, as once, few, many or a class for expanded clones.

V: TRBV29-1; size: once; J: TRBJ2-5; CDR3: CSVEDSGRRETQYF
V: TRBV29-1; size: NA; J: TRBJ2-3; CDR3: CSVHGQAGVNTQYF
V: TRBV5-1; size: once; J: TRBJ2-5; CDR3: CASSLAGLAGAETQYF
V: TRBV18; size: NA; J: TRBJ2-7; CDR3: CASSPNPDGSSYEQYF
V: TRBV27; size: NA; J: TRBJ2-3; CDR3: CASKFVDTQYF
V: TRBV7-9; size: NA; J: TRBJ2-3; CDR3: CASSKKLAQTDTQYF
V: TRBV27; size: NA; J: TRBJ2-7; CDR3: CASSLKGDPSYEQYF
V: TRBV30; size: NA; J: TRBJ2-6; CDR3: CAWSVDSGANVLTF
V: TRBV27; size: NA; J: TRBJ1-1; CDR3: CASSREGDLNTEAFF
V: TRBV19; size: NA; J: TRBJ1-5; CDR3: CASSYSRNQPQHF
V: TRBV6-6; size: NA; J: TRBJ1-5; CDR3: CASSHPGTNYQPQHF
V: TRBV28; size: NA; J: TRBJ1-5; CDR3: CASSLEDRPNQPQHF
V: TRBV4-1; size: NA; J: TRBJ1-4; CDR3: CASSQQETNEKLFF
V: TRBV7-2; size: NA; J: TRBJ2-1; CDR3: CASSFSLRLANNEQFF
V: TRBV27; size: NA; J: TRBJ1-1; CDR3: CASSSWSSEAFF
V: TRBV19; size: NA; J: TRBJ2-7; CDR3: CASRHKGRSLEQYF
V: TRBV4-2; size: once; J: TRBJ2-1; CDR3: CASSGPQGEQFF
V: TRBV11-1; size: NA; J: TRBJ2-7; CDR3: CASSLARIEQYF
V: TRBV18; size: NA; J: NA; CDR3: CASSTGQPVSYEQYF
V: TRBV28; size: NA; J: TRBJ1-1; CDR3: CASSLAALNTEAFF
V: TRBV27; size: NA; J: TRBJ1-1; CDR3: CASSPNDRGRNTEAFF
V: TRBV5-1; size: NA; J: TRBJ2-3; CDR3: CASSLSRLPATKREGPDTQYF
V: TRBV13; size: once; J: TRBJ2-7; CDR3: CASSLGGGPSYEQYF
V: TRBV27; size: NA; J: TRBJ2-7; CDR3: CASSPGLASYEQYF